What follows are 21 T cell receptor beta chains derived from one specimen sequenced in a study of blood T cells in healthy people across ages. The second PCR ran about 6 to 12 cycles with a sample-barcoded 5' primer and J-beta primers. MiXCR, run by TCRdb on the 5' RACE reads, gives a single entry per CDR3 protein. The sample has around 800,000 distinct CDR3 sequences; more than 25% are singletons. This same sample was also taken into another study, of T cells of mothers and their children.

The sequenced material came from blood. These receptors came from a boy aged 5-17 years in good health.

This clonotype was observed a few times. This chain uses TRBV15 with TRBJ1-6; D remains unclear. This CDR3 region has 13 residues. Germline CDR1 is LNHNV and CDR2 is YYDKDF (reference sequence). Trimming pared 8 bases from V and 12 bases from J, leaving 17 bases between. CDR3 protein: CATSAPEGEPLHF. Here the CDR3 DNA reads TGTGCCACCTCTGCCCCCGAGGGCGAACCCCTCCACTTT.

This clonotype turned up a few times. The V gene is TRBV3-1, the J gene TRBJ2-7; 7 nucleotides line up with TRBD2. V lost 4 bases to trimming and J lost 0 bases; unmatched junction nucleotides: 18. Germline CDR1 and CDR2: LGHDT and YNNKEL (reference sequence). CDR3 size: 19 residues. The CDR3 nucleotides are TGTGCCAGCAGCCCCGGGAGGTCCCTAAATCGGGGGGACTCCTACGAGCAGTACTTC. This translates into CASSPGRSLNRGDSYEQYF.

This clonotype was detected only a few times. The V call is TRBV9, the J call TRBJ1-4; D perhaps matches TRBD1 (6 bases). There are 15 residues in the CDR3. V was shortened by 2 bases and J by 1 base, with 9 bases between the two germline ends. Germline V gene sequence: CDR1 SGDLS, CDR2 YYNGEE. The DNA of the CDR3 is TGTGCCAGCAGCGTTTCAGGGGTAACTAATGAAAAACTGTTTTTT. Its protein is CASSVSGVTNEKLFF. Full variable domain (remainder filled in from reference TRBV9 and TRBJ1-4): DSGVTQTPKHLITATGQRVTLRCSPRSGDLSVYWYQQSLDQGLQFLIQYYNGEERAKGNILERFSAQQFPDLHSELNLSSLELGDSALYFCASSVSGVTNEKLFFGSGTQLSVL.

This clonotype was counted only a few times. This rearrangement joins TRBV5-1 to TRBJ2-7; D is possibly TRBD1 (5 bases). Germline V lookup: CDR1 SGHRS, CDR2 YFSETQ. V shed 3 bases and J shed 3 bases, with 10 bases lying between them. The CDR3 length is 13 residues. The CDR3 DNA follows: TGCGCCAGCAGCTCCGCTCAGGGCTACGAGCAGTACTTC. Amino acid sequence: CASSSAQGYEQYF.

This clonotype appeared a few times. V usage is TRBV27 and J usage is TRBJ1-2, with 10 positions matching TRBD1. V lost 5 bases and J lost 7; bases outside the gene matches: 10. The germline V gene has CDR1 MNHEY and CDR2 SMNVEV (reference sequence). There are 15 residues in the CDR3. CDR3: CASSPRRQGAFGYTF. The CDR3 bases are TGTGCCAGCAGTCCGAGAAGACAGGGGGCTTTTGGCTACACCTTC.

This clonotype showed up just a few times. The V call is TRBV20-1, the J call TRBJ1-1; no reliable D call. The CDR3 extends over 14 amino acids. The ends were cut back, 1 base at V and 4 bases at J, with 13 bases in the middle. The germline CDR1 and CDR2 sequences are DFQATT and SNEGSKA (reference sequence). This CDR3 reads CSARGGMMSTEAFF. The CDR3 DNA follows: TGCAGTGCTAGAGGGGGTATGATGTCCACTGAAGCTTTCTTT.

This clonotype has a count of ten or more. The gene calls are TRBV5-1 and TRBJ1-5; TRBD1 agrees at 8 bases. This CDR3 is 13 amino acids long. Losses at the gene ends were 3 bases for V and 4 bases for J; bases not matched to a gene: 0. Looked up from germline, CDR1 is SGHRS and CDR2 is YFSETQ. The CDR3 nucleotides are TGCGCCAGCAGCTGGACAGGGAATCAGCCCCAGCATTTT. This translates into CASSWTGNQPQHF.

The J gene is TRBJ2-3, the V gene TRBV13; 8 bases align to TRBD2. The junction had 7 bases not matched to a gene; V was cut back by 2 bases and J by 3 bases. This CDR3 region has 16 residues. From germline, CDR1 is PRHDT and CDR2 FYEKMQ (reference sequence). CDR3 protein: CASSLRGGGMTDTQYF. The CDR3 DNA sequence: TGTGCCAGCAGCTTACGGGGGGGCGGGATGACAGATACGCAGTATTTT.

This clonotype has a handful of counts. This CDR3 fails to terminate in the conserved phenylalanine or tryptophan, so it likely reflects a read error. The V and J genes are TRBV7-6 and TRBJ1-5; D not resolved. Trimming took 2 bases from V and 5 from J, leaving 7 bases between them. The length of the CDR3 is 13 residues. Germline CDR1 SGHVS, CDR2 FNYEAQ. The CDR3 loop reads CASSLTGDQPQHL. CDR3 DNA: TGTGCCAGCAGCTTAACCGGGGATCAGCCCCAGCATCTT.

This clonotype was seen a few times. The chain uses TRBV4-1 and TRBJ1-2, with a tentative D call TRBD1 (5 bases). Trimming stripped 0 bases from V and 8 bases from J, with 7 bases between. Germline loops: CDR1 MGHRA, CDR2 YSYEKL. The CDR3 length is 12 residues. CDR3 bases: TGCGCCAGCAGCCAAGAATGGGACGGCTACACCTTC. As protein: CASSQEWDGYTF.

This clonotype turned up a few times. J is TRBJ1-2 and V is TRBV24-1; D unresolved. Germline assignment: CDR1 KGHDR and CDR2 SFDVKD. V shed 4 bases and J shed 5 bases, with 7 bases lying between them. This CDR3 is 12 amino acids long. The CDR3 coding sequence is TGTGCCACCAGTGACGGTGCTTATGGCTACACCTTC. It codes for CATSDGAYGYTF.

The V and J genes are TRBV2 and TRBJ2-5; a weak D match, TRBD2 (6 bases). The V and J ends lost 5 bases and 5 bases respectively, with 15 bases between them. The CDR3 contains 14 residues. Per the germline V gene, CDR1 is SNHLY and CDR2 is FYNNEI. As DNA, the CDR3 is TGTGCCAGCAGTCGGGACTCTATAGAGGAGACCCAGTACTTC. Amino acid sequence: CASSRDSIEETQYF.

This clonotype was detected a few times. The chain recombines TRBV27 with TRBJ2-5, with 11 bases fitting TRBD2. With the DNA end fitting TRBJ2-7 better, the J assignment may be wrong. The CDR3 totals 15 residues. In germline, CDR1 is MNHEY, CDR2 SMNVEV (reference sequence). CDR3 coding DNA: TGTGCCAGCAGTAAGACTAGCGGGGTTTCCTACGAGCAGTACTTC. It codes for CASSKTSGVSYEQYF.

The rearrangement uses TRBV28 and TRBJ1-1; no clear D. V lost 6 bases to trimming and J lost 1 base, with 9 bases between them. CDR1 and CDR2 (germline): MDHEN, SYDVKM. The CDR3 spans 13 residues. This CDR3 reads CASRGLGNTEAFF. The CDR3 nucleotides are TGTGCCAGCAGGGGTCTGGGGAACACTGAAGCTTTCTTT.

V is TRBV5-4 and J is TRBJ2-5; D is unresolved. Deletions cut 5 bases from V and 5 bases from J, with 7 bases between. This CDR3 spans 11 amino acids. Germline CDR1 SGHNT, CDR2 YYREEE (reference sequence). The CDR3 sequence: CASRSAETQYF. CDR3 coding DNA: TGTGCCAGCAGGAGTGCGGAGACCCAGTACTTC.

The CDR3 DNA follows: TGTGCCAGCAAATCGTACTCCGGGACAGGGTACGGGCGAAACTGGCTGTTTTTT. The encoded protein is CASKSYSGTGYGRNWLFF. The V and J genes are TRBV28 and TRBJ1-4, with 9 nucleotides matching TRBD1. The CDR3 is 18 amino acids. Germline CDR1 and CDR2: MDHEN and SYDVKM. V gave up 7 bases and J gave up 14 bases; unmatched junction bases: 26.

The chain combines TRBV20-1 with TRBJ2-3; a weak D match, TRBD2 (6 bases). From germline, CDR1 is DFQATT and CDR2 SNEGSKA (reference sequence). V was trimmed by 5 bases and J by 2 bases, leaving 20 bases between them. CDR3 length equals 16 residues. The CDR3 loop is CSAQYRDGGSTDTQYF. In DNA, the CDR3 is TGCAGTGCTCAATACCGGGACGGGGGTTCCACAGATACGCAGTATTTT.

This clonotype came up once. CDR3 in amino acids: CAISEQGLEETQYF. The CDR3 DNA reads as TGTGCCATCAGTGAGCAGGGGTTAGAAGAGACCCAGTACTTC. V gene TRBV10-3 combines with J gene TRBJ2-5; weak D call: TRBD1 (6 bases). V lost 2 bases and J 3 bases, leaving 10 bases between the germline ends. CDR3 size: 14 residues. Germline-derived CDR1 and CDR2 are ENHRY and SYGVKD.

Of note for this clonotype: At one boundary the junction diverges from the germline segment, which might be a read error. This chain joins TRBV12-3 or TRBV12-4 and TRBJ2-7; a weak D match, TRBD2 (5 bases). The CDR3 runs to 13 residues. The DNA for the CDR3 is TGTGCCAGCAGTCATCAAGAGGGCTACCAGCAGTACTTC. Its translation is CASSHQEGYQQYF.

CDR3 nucleotides: TGTGCCAGCAGTGGGGGGAGGAATGAAAAACTGTTTTTT. It is translated as CASSGGRNEKLFF. The chain joins TRBV6-5 to TRBJ1-4; D possibly corresponds to TRBD1 (5 bases). Trimming took off 5 bases at V and 5 bases at J, with 9 bases between the two ends. Germline V gene data show CDR1 as MNHEY and CDR2 as SVGAGI. The CDR3 runs 13 residues.

J is TRBJ1-2 and V is TRBV4-2, with D possibly TRBD1 on 6 matching bases. This CDR3 comprises 14 residues. CDR1 and CDR2 from the germline V gene are LGHNA and YNFKEQ. V was trimmed by 1 base and J by 6 bases, leaving 12 bases between them. The CDR3 DNA reads as TGTGCCAGCAGCCAAGGGAGGGGGGAGGATGGCTACACCTTC. Translation: CASSQGRGEDGYTF.